This section outlines one TCR beta chain sequence together with its context. Antigen specificity is unknown. The sample belongs to a study of cytomegalovirus exposure and HLA in healthy donors. Findings and caveats of the study: In vitro testing confirmed a few CMV-associated chains as specific for CMV antigens. Rare TCR sequences predominated, though certain public TCRs were found in many donors. When analyzed later, the rates of TCR association showed variation by HLA locus, with DRB1 the most and HLA-C the fewest.

This PCR relied on a set of 60 Vbeta primers and 13 Jbeta primers. Profiled with immunoSEQ multiplex PCR; TCRdb holds only in-frame clones, not every one. The sample contains about 130,000 clones, around 73% of which appear only once. This clonotype was sampled from a human donor in good health. The sequenced sample was PBMCs.

CDR3 residues: CASSLWGSPPSGANVLTF. CDR3 in DNA: TGTGCCAGCAGCTTGTGGGGCAGCCCCCCCTCTGGGGCCAACGTCCTGACTTTC. This chain connects TRBV5-8 to TRBJ2-6, with D possibly being TRBD1 (5 bases). The CDR3 extends over 18 amino acids. V was shortened by 1 base and J by 0 bases, with 14 bases between the two germline ends. CDR1 SGHTS and CDR2 YDEGEE come from the germline V gene.